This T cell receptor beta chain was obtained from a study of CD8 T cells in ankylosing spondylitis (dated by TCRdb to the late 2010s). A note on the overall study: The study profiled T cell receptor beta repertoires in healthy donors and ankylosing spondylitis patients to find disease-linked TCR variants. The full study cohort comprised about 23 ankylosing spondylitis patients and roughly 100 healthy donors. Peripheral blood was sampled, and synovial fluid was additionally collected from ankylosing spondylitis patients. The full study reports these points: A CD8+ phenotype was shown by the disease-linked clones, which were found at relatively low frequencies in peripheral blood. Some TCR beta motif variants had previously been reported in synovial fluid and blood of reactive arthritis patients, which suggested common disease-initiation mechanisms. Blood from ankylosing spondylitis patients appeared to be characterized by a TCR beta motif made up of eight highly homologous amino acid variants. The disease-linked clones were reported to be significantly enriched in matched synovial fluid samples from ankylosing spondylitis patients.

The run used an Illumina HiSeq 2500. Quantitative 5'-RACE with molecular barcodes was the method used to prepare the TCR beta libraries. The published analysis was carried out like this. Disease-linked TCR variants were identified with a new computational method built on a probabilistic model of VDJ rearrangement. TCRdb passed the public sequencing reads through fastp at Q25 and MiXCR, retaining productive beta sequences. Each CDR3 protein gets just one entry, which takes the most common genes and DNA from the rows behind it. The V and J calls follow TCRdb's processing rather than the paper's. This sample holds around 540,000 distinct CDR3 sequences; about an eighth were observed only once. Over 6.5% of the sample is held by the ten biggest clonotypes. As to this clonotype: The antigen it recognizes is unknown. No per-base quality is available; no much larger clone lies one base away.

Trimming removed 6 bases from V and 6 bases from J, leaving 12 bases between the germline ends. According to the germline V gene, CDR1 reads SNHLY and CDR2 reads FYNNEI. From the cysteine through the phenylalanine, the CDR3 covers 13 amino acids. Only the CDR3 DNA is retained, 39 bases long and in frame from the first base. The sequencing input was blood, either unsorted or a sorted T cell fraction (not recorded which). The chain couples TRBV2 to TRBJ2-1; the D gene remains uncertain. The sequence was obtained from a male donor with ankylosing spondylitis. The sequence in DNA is TGTGCCAGCAGCATAGACACCTTCAATGAGCAGTTCTTC. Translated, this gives CASSIDTFNEQFF.